The 26 T cell receptor beta chains in this list originate from one sample, sequenced in a study of T-cell memory formation after mild COVID-19. TCRdb reprocessed the 5' RACE reads with MiXCR, giving one entry per CDR3 protein. The sample contains under 450,000 distinct CDR3 sequences, 20% to 25% of which appear only once. Sequencing was carried out using PBMCs or a T cell subset sorted from them (not recorded which). The receptors were sampled from a young man who had mild COVID-19 (a few samples of this study predate the infection). Cell type and time point are not known.

This clonotype was counted between two and nine times. The V call is TRBV11-2, the J call TRBJ1-6; D uncertain. The CDR3 sequence is 15 residues long. V was cut by 0 bases and J by 0 bases, with 3 bases left in between. Germline V CDR1 and CDR2: SGHAT, FQNNGV. This CDR3 is CASSLDRSYNSPLHF. DNA of the CDR3: TGTGCCAGCAGCTTAGACCGCTCCTATAATTCACCCCTCCACTTT.

The chain recombines TRBV28 with TRBJ1-5; no firm D call. Between the trimmed V and J ends, which lost 6 bases and 2 bases, there was a span of 8 bases. This CDR3 contains 13 residues. Germline V CDR1 and CDR2: MDHEN, SYDVKM. CDR3 DNA sequence: TGTGCCAGCAGGGGGTTCGGCAATCAGCCCCAGCATTTT. This encodes CASRGFGNQPQHF.

CDR3 amino acids: CASSALGGQGNTEAFF. Written as DNA, the CDR3 is TGTGCCAGCAGTGCCCTGGGGGGCCAGGGGAACACTGAAGCTTTCTTT. This chain connects TRBV6-2 or TRBV6-3 to TRBJ1-1; the D gene is possibly TRBD1 (6 bases). Looked up from germline, CDR1 is MNHEY and CDR2 is SVGEGT. V lost 5 bases and J 1 base, leaving 17 bases between the germline ends. This CDR3 is 16 amino acids long.

The V gene is TRBV7-9, the J gene TRBJ2-3, with 7 bases fitting TRBD1. V was clipped by 3 bases and J by 2 bases; unmatched bases: 2. The germline V gene encodes CDR1 SEHNR and CDR2 FQNEAQ (reference sequence). This CDR3 is built from 14 residues. CDR3 sequence reads: CASSLRGLTDTQYF. In DNA form, the CDR3 reads TGTGCCAGCAGCTTGAGGGGGCTCACAGATACGCAGTATTTT.

This clonotype was observed a handful of times. The rearrangement links TRBV5-6 to TRBJ2-1; D ambiguous. The CDR3 runs to 12 residues. Germline V gene sequence: CDR1 SGHDT, CDR2 YYEEEE. Trimming pared 2 bases from V and 8 bases from J, leaving 8 bases between. For the CDR3, the DNA is TGTGCCAGCAGCTTTTCACGCGATGAGCAGTTCTTC. This gives the protein CASSFSRDEQFF.

This clonotype was counted ten times or more. The rearrangement links TRBV12-3 or TRBV12-4 to TRBJ1-1; 7 bases match TRBD1. CDR3 size: 14 residues. J was trimmed by 0 bases and V by 6 bases; bases with no gene match: 4. The CDR3 DNA follows: TGTGCCAGCAGCCTAGGGACAGTGAACACTGAAGCTTTCTTT. It yields the protein CASSLGTVNTEAFF.

This clonotype was seen more than once but under ten times. The gene calls are TRBV4-1 and TRBJ1-2; D remains ambiguous. The germline CDR1 and CDR2 sequences are MGHRA and YSYEKL. Between the trimmed V and J ends, which lost 2 bases and 10 bases, there was a span of 14 bases. The CDR3 extends over 13 amino acids. The CDR3 region has the DNA TGCGCCAGCAGCCAAACCGGTGGAGATGTCTACACCTTC. It specifies CASSQTGGDVYTF.

CDR3 residues: CASSLEWEETQYF. The CDR3 DNA sequence: TGCGCCAGCAGCTTGGAGTGGGAAGAGACCCAGTACTTC. V is TRBV5-1 and J is TRBJ2-5; D gene unclear. Germline V CDR1 and CDR2: SGHRS, YFSETQ. V was cut by 0 bases and J by 3 bases, with 6 bases left in between. The CDR3 covers 13 residues.

The chain combines TRBV10-3 with TRBJ2-3; maybe TRBD2 (7 bases). The germline V gene encodes CDR1 ENHRY and CDR2 SYGVKD. Trimming cost V 0 bases and J 2 bases, with 12 bases left between them. The CDR3 extends over 16 amino acids. Here the CDR3 DNA reads TGTGCCATCAGTGAGTCGAAGGGGGGGATCACAGATACGCAGTATTTT. Translating it yields CAISESKGGITDTQYF.

This clonotype was seen at least ten times. This chain joins TRBV7-2 and TRBJ1-5; tentative D call: TRBD1 (6 bases). The CDR3 is 15 residues long. V was clipped by 4 bases and J by 3 bases, with 13 bases between them. Germline-derived CDR1 and CDR2 are SGHTA and FQGNSA. CDR3 in amino acids: CASSSEGHLNQPQHF. CDR3 nucleotides: TGTGCCAGCAGCTCAGAGGGACATCTCAATCAGCCCCAGCATTTT.

The rearrangement joins TRBV12-3 or TRBV12-4 to TRBJ2-7; no definite D call. CDR3 length: 12 residues. The V end was cut by 6 bases, the J end by 9 bases, with 15 bases between. CDR3 sequence reads: CASSPPSGRQYF. The DNA for the CDR3 is TGTGCCAGCAGCCCGCCAAGTGGTAGGCAGTACTTC.

This clonotype was counted only a few times. J is TRBJ2-7 and V is TRBV6-2 or TRBV6-3; the D call may be TRBD1 or TRBD2 (5 bases each). This CDR3 is built from 12 residues. Germline V gene sequence: CDR1 MNHEY, CDR2 SVGEGT. DNA of the CDR3: TGTGCCAGCAGTCATACTCGGGACGCCCTGGACGTC. It yields the protein CASSHTRDALDV.

This chain uses TRBV20-1 with TRBJ1-1, with D possibly TRBD1 on 5 matching bases. Per germline, CDR1 DFQATT and CDR2 SNEGSKA (reference sequence). The CDR3 has 12 residues. With 6 bases removed from V and 5 bases from J, the gap between germline ends came to 13 bases. The CDR3 here is CSAKGSRTEAFF. DNA for the CDR3: TGCAGTGCCAAGGGGTCCCGTACTGAAGCTTTCTTT.

This clonotype was found a few times. V and J are TRBV10-2 and TRBJ2-2, with TRBD1 identical over 7 bases. The ends lost 8 bases at V and 5 bases at J; junction bases unmatched: 11. The CDR3 is 15 residues long. CDR1 and CDR2 (germline): WSHSY, SAAADI. The CDR3 coding sequence is TGCGCCAGCTCAGAGACAGGGCCTAGAACCGGGGAGCTGTTTTTT. This sequence encodes CASSETGPRTGELFF.

V and J are TRBV7-8 and TRBJ2-2, with D perhaps being TRBD1 or TRBD2 (5 bases each). CDR1 is SGHVS, CDR2 FQNEAQ, per germline. Trimming took off 7 bases at V and 2 bases at J, with 11 bases between the two ends. This CDR3 region has 14 residues. The CDR3 nucleotides are TGTGCCAGCATAAGGGGAGTAAACACCGGGGAGCTGTTTTTT. It translates to CASIRGVNTGELFF. Combining the CDR3 with reference TRBV7-8 and TRBJ2-2 gives the whole variable domain GAGVSQSPRYKVAKRGQDVALRCDPISGHVSLFWYQQALGQGPEFLTYFQNEAQLDKSGLPSDRFFAERPEGSVSTLKIQRTQQEDSAVYLCASIRGVNTGELFFGEGSRLTVL.

This clonotype turned up a few times. The CDR3 sequence: CASSRLVDLESNQPQHF. The CDR3 region has the DNA TGCGCCAGCAGCCGCCTGGTAGATCTGGAGTCGAATCAGCCCCAGCATTTT. The chain couples TRBV4-1 to TRBJ1-5; D gene ambiguous. Trimming removed 4 bases from V and 4 bases from J, with 20 bases in between. Per germline, CDR1 MGHRA and CDR2 YSYEKL. The CDR3 consists of 17 residues.

This rearrangement joins TRBV20-1 to TRBJ1-1; D is possibly TRBD1 (6 bases). The CDR3 totals 13 residues. The V gene's germline CDR1 is DFQATT and CDR2 SNEGSKA (reference sequence). V lost 3 bases and J 6 bases, leaving 14 bases between the germline ends. CDR3 sequence reads: CSARGRGLSEAFF. The CDR3 DNA reads as TGCAGTGCTAGGGGCAGGGGCCTCTCTGAAGCTTTCTTT.

The chain employs TRBV5-4 and TRBJ2-3; D unclear. V lost 5 bases and J 1 base, leaving 14 bases between the germline ends. The CDR3 is made up of 15 amino acids. Looked up from germline, CDR1 is SGHNT and CDR2 is YYREEE (reference sequence). The CDR3 nucleotides are TGTGCCAGCAGTCCCGCAGGCTCACGCACAGATACGCAGTATTTT. Protein product: CASSPAGSRTDTQYF.

J is TRBJ2-3 and V is TRBV21-1; TRBD1 was called by the table and not checked on the DNA. TRBV21-1 is classified as a pseudogene. The CDR3 contains 15 residues. The CDR3 region has the DNA TGTGCCAGCAGCGGACAGGGTGTTGGCACAGATACGCAGTATTTT. Translation gives CASSGQGVGTDTQYF.

The V and J genes are TRBV5-1 and TRBJ2-6; 9 bases line up with TRBD2. V lost 7 bases to trimming and J lost 0 bases; unmatched junction nucleotides: 8. Germline V gene data show CDR1 as SGHRS and CDR2 as YFSETQ. The CDR3 contains 17 residues. The CDR3 sequence is CASSPAGGTSGANVLTF. The DNA for the CDR3 is TGCGCCAGCTCTCCGGCGGGGGGGACCTCTGGGGCCAACGTCCTGACTTTC. Full variable domain (remainder filled in from reference TRBV5-1 and TRBJ2-6): KAGVTQTPRYLIKTRGQQVTLSCSPISGHRSVSWYQQTPGQGLQFLFEYFSETQRNKGNFPGRFSGRQFSNSRSEMNVSTLELGDSALYLCASSPAGGTSGANVLTFGAGSRLTVL.

The V and J genes are TRBV6-5 and TRBJ2-3; no clear D gene. The germline V gene encodes CDR1 MNHEY and CDR2 SVGAGI. The CDR3 loop spans 12 amino acids. V lost 7 bases, J lost 2 bases, and 7 bases lay in between. The CDR3 region is CASTSTTDTQYF. The CDR3, as DNA: TGTGCCAGCACTTCAACCACAGATACGCAGTATTTT.

Only a few counts were recorded for this clonotype. The chain links TRBV5-1 to TRBJ2-3, with D possibly TRBD2 on 5 matching bases. Germline V gene lookup returns CDR1 SGHRS and CDR2 YFSETQ. Trimming pared 1 base from V and 5 bases from J, leaving 17 bases between. This CDR3 has 16 amino acids. CDR3 nucleotides: TGCGCCAGCAGCTTGAAAGGACGGGGTTCGGTAGATACGCAGTATTTT. Translated: CASSLKGRGSVDTQYF.

The chain carries TRBV7-8 and TRBJ2-4; 7 bases match TRBD2. Germline trimming cut 7 bases from V and 6 bases from J; bases unmatched to any gene: 6. The CDR3 sequence is 13 residues long. In germline, CDR1 is SGHVS, CDR2 FQNEAQ. The CDR3 spells CASTMGGGNIQYF. CDR3 DNA sequence: TGTGCCAGCACCATGGGGGGGGGAAACATTCAGTACTTC. Supplemented by reference TRBV7-8 and TRBJ2-4, the full variable domain reads GAGVSQSPRYKVAKRGQDVALRCDPISGHVSLFWYQQALGQGPEFLTYFQNEAQLDKSGLPSDRFFAERPEGSVSTLKIQRTQQEDSAVYLCASTMGGGNIQYFGAGTRLSVL.

This clonotype has a handful of counts. The rearrangement joins TRBV6-2 or TRBV6-3 to TRBJ1-2; D is uncertain. The V and J ends lost 8 bases and 5 bases respectively, with 21 bases between them. The CDR3 length is 15 residues. Germline V lookup: CDR1 MNHEY, CDR2 SVGEGT. This CDR3 reads CASPLVSRLRYGYTF. The CDR3 nucleotides are TGTGCCAGCCCATTGGTATCTCGCCTCCGGTATGGCTACACCTTC.

The chain employs TRBV6-2 or TRBV6-3 and TRBJ2-7, with TRBD1 identical over 8 bases. Germline V gene sequence: CDR1 MNHEY, CDR2 SVGEGT. Trimming cost V 0 bases and J 3 bases; bases outside gene matches: 7. The CDR3 contains 16 residues. CDR3 in DNA: TGTGCCAGCAGTTACTCGACACAGGGGGACAACTACGAGCAGTACGTC. This encodes CASSYSTQGDNYEQYV.

In its sample, this clonotype was seen a few times. The chain is built from TRBV6-2 or TRBV6-3 and TRBJ1-2; 7 nucleotides match TRBD1. V trimming: 7 bases; J trimming: 8 bases; junction bases outside the gene matches: 7. This CDR3 comprises 12 residues. CDR1 MNHEY and CDR2 SVGEGT come from the germline V gene. CDR3 DNA: TGTGCCAGCACCGACAGGGCTCGCGGCTACACCTTC. Protein sequence: CASTDRARGYTF.